This entry lists 30 T cell receptor beta chains sequenced from one sample in a study of T-cell memory formation after mild COVID-19. Each CDR3 protein is one row after TCRdb ran MiXCR on the 5' RACE reads. The sample holds 55,000 to 75,000 distinct CDR3 sequences, 28% seen once. The specimen was PBMCs or a T cell subset sorted from them (not recorded which). Receptor source: a man aged 18 to 29 who had mild COVID-19 (a few samples of this study predate the infection). Cell type and time point are not known.

This clonotype was observed many times. The J gene is TRBJ2-3, the V gene TRBV2, with no clear D. With 6 bases removed from V and 0 bases from J, the gap between germline ends came to 13 bases. CDR1 is SNHLY and CDR2 is FYNNEI in the germline V gene. CDR3 length equals 15 residues. As DNA, the CDR3 is TGTGCCAGCAGGGCTACGTCGGATAGCACAGATACGCAGTATTTT. Translating gives CASRATSDSTDTQYF.

V and J are TRBV5-6 and TRBJ2-3; the match to TRBD1 covers 8 bases. V shed 0 bases, J shed 0 bases, and the junction held 3 bases outside the gene matches. The CDR3 length is 16 residues. Germline assignment: CDR1 SGHDT and CDR2 YYEEEE. CDR3 sequence: CASSLGTGRSTDTQYF. The CDR3 region has the DNA TGTGCCAGCAGCTTGGGGACAGGGAGGAGCACAGATACGCAGTATTTT. Full variable domain (rest looked up from reference TRBV5-6 and TRBJ2-3): DAGVTQSPTHLIKTRGQQVTLRCSPKSGHDTVSWYQQALGQGPQFIFQYYEEEERQRGNFPDRFSGHQFPNYSSELNVNALLLGDSALYLCASSLGTGRSTDTQYFGPGTRLTVL.

This clonotype was counted a few times. This sequence joins TRBV4-1 and TRBJ1-2; 7 nucleotides agree with TRBD1. Germline V gene data show CDR1 as MGHRA and CDR2 as YSYEKL. After removal of 0 bases from V and 2 bases from J, the junction contained 6 bases not matched to a gene. CDR3 length equals 16 residues. CDR3 nucleotide sequence: TGCGCCAGCAGCCAAGATGGGGGACAGACGAACTATGGCTACACCTTC. Residues: CASSQDGGQTNYGYTF.

At least ten counts were recorded for this clonotype. The chain uses TRBV9 and TRBJ2-5, with 9 bases identical to TRBD2. The germline V gene has CDR1 SGDLS and CDR2 YYNGEE. The CDR3 covers 15 residues. With V trimmed by 0 bases and J by 3 bases, 3 bases remained unmatched. In nucleotides, the CDR3 is TGTGCCAGCAGCGTAGGGACTAGCGATAAAGAGACCCAGTACTTC. It yields the protein CASSVGTSDKETQYF.

In its sample, this clonotype was seen a few times. The rearrangement uses TRBV2 and TRBJ2-6; D unclear. Germline V gives CDR1 SNHLY, CDR2 FYNNEI. The length of the CDR3 is 13 residues. The V end was cut by 8 bases, the J end by 2 bases, with 7 bases between. DNA of the CDR3: TGTGCCAGCGGAGTAGCTGGGGCCAACGTCCTGACTTTC. This sequence encodes CASGVAGANVLTF.

The chain uses TRBV6-2 or TRBV6-3 and TRBJ1-1; D call uncertain. Germline loops: CDR1 MNHEY, CDR2 SVGEGT. The CDR3 totals 14 residues. Trimming shortened V by 2 bases and J by 1 base, and 8 bases separated the two germline ends. CDR3 DNA sequence: TGTGCCAGCAGTTACGCCCAGGAGAACACTGAAGCTTTCTTT. This gives the protein CASSYAQENTEAFF.

This clonotype occurred a few times. The V and J genes are TRBV6-5 and TRBJ2-3; tentatively, D is TRBD1 (5 bases). Trimming left V 8 bases short and J 4 bases short, with 16 bases between. Germline-derived CDR1 and CDR2 are MNHEY and SVGAGI. CDR3 size: 14 residues. CDR3 sequence: CASRWGRNPDTQYF. The DNA of the CDR3 is TGTGCCAGCCGATGGGGCAGGAACCCAGATACGCAGTATTTT.

This chain connects TRBV21-1 to TRBJ2-5; the DNA was not used to check the table's D call, TRBD1. TRBV21-1 is flagged as a pseudogene. The CDR3 extends over 17 amino acids. CDR3 nucleotide sequence: TGTGCCAGCAGCGTCCCCCAGCAGGGGGCGGAACAAGAGACCCAGTACTTC. This gives the protein CASSVPQQGAEQETQYF.

Many counts were recorded for this clonotype. V usage is TRBV24-1 and J usage is TRBJ2-5, with D uncertain. This CDR3 has 14 residues. Looked up from germline, CDR1 is KGHDR and CDR2 is SFDVKD. Between the trimmed V and J ends, which lost 1 base and 5 bases, there was a span of 10 bases. CDR3 nucleotides: TGTGCCACCAGTGATTTCCGGACCGTGGAGACCCAGTACTTC. Translated, it gives CATSDFRTVETQYF.

The J gene is TRBJ2-5, the V gene TRBV4-3; a weak D match, TRBD2 (6 bases). The CDR3 totals 13 residues. CDR1 is LGHNA and CDR2 is YSLEER in the germline V gene. Trimming left V 5 bases short and J 3 bases short, with 10 bases between. Written as DNA, the CDR3 is TGCGCCAGCAGCGCCCCGGGGGAAGAGACCCAGTACTTC. It yields the protein CASSAPGEETQYF.

V gene TRBV6-2 or TRBV6-3 combines with J gene TRBJ2-6; D not certain. V lost 6 bases and J lost 2, with 14 bases in between. Per the germline V gene, CDR1 is MNHEY and CDR2 is SVGEGT. The CDR3 length is 16 residues. The CDR3 DNA sequence: TGTGCCAGCAGCACCTTCCTGGTTGCTGGGGCCAACGTCCTGACTTTC. Its protein product is CASSTFLVAGANVLTF.

The CDR3 region has the DNA TGTGCCAGCAGTCGAGGACAGGACGATTATGGCTACACCTTC. Translation: CASSRGQDDYGYTF. This sequence joins TRBV6-5 and TRBJ1-2, with TRBD1 matching over 7 bases. V dropped 5 bases and J dropped 5; count of bases not matched to a gene: 8. This CDR3 is built from 14 residues. The germline CDR1 and CDR2 sequences are MNHEY and SVGAGI.

V is TRBV5-4 and J is TRBJ1-2; 8 nucleotides match TRBD1. This CDR3 comprises 12 residues. The germline V gene encodes CDR1 SGHNT and CDR2 YYREEE (reference sequence). V lost 10 bases, J lost 3 bases, and 5 bases stayed unmatched. This CDR3 reads CAAGQGDYGYTF. The CDR3 nucleotides read TGTGCCGCCGGACAGGGCGACTATGGCTACACCTTC.

This clonotype was seen more than once but under ten times. The chain carries TRBV5-1 and TRBJ2-7; 10 bases map to TRBD1. The V and J ends lost 4 bases and 3 bases, in that order; junction bases with no gene match: 10. The CDR3 is 16 residues long. Per the germline V gene, CDR1 is SGHRS and CDR2 is YFSETQ. The CDR3 reads CASSHSPGQGIYEQYV. The CDR3, as DNA: TGCGCCAGCAGCCATTCTCCGGGACAGGGGATCTACGAGCAGTACGTC.

The chain links TRBV6-5 to TRBJ1-2, with 9 bases fitting TRBD1. The germline V gene has CDR1 MNHEY and CDR2 SVGAGI. V dropped 1 base and J dropped 5; count of bases not matched to a gene: 5. The CDR3 has 15 amino acids. The DNA for the CDR3 is TGTGCCAGCAGTTACTACAGGGGGCCAGGGTATGGCTACACCTTC. This translates into CASSYYRGPGYGYTF.

Only a few counts were recorded for this clonotype. The chain couples TRBV6-2 or TRBV6-3 to TRBJ2-6; D is ambiguous. The CDR3 is made up of 16 amino acids. The V gene lost 6 bases and the J gene lost 0 bases, with 12 bases spanning the gap. Looked up from germline, CDR1 is MNHEY and CDR2 is SVGEGT. CDR3 amino acids: CASSFGAVSGANVLTF. In DNA, the CDR3 is TGTGCCAGCAGCTTCGGTGCAGTCTCTGGGGCCAACGTCCTGACTTTC.

This clonotype came up a few times. This chain uses TRBV5-1 with TRBJ2-3; 9 bases agree with TRBD2. Germline CDR1 is SGHRS and CDR2 is YFSETQ. This CDR3 spans 15 amino acids. With 3 bases clipped from V and 4 bases from J, the junction kept 6 bases outside the gene matches. CDR3 in amino acids: CASSSSLAGSDTQYF. The CDR3 DNA follows: TGCGCCAGCAGCTCCAGTCTAGCGGGGTCAGATACGCAGTATTTT.

This clonotype has more than one count but fewer than ten. This chain connects TRBV5-5 to TRBJ1-2, with 7 bases lining up with TRBD1. Germline V gene sequence: CDR1 SGHKS, CDR2 YYEKEE (reference sequence). J was trimmed by 3 bases and V by 0 bases; bases with no gene match: 5. The CDR3 spans 15 residues. CDR3 residues: CASSLDDRADYGYTF. The CDR3 DNA reads as TGTGCCAGCAGCTTGGATGACAGGGCGGACTATGGCTACACCTTC.

The chain couples TRBV11-2 to TRBJ2-3; TRBD2 matches 7 bases. The CDR3 has 17 amino acids. Germline-derived CDR1 and CDR2 are SGHAT and FQNNGV. V trimming: 5 bases; J trimming: 2 bases; junction bases outside the gene matches: 13. For the CDR3, the DNA is TGTGCCAGCAGCCCGAGGGGTGGCGGGGGATTCACAGATACGCAGTATTTT. The encoded protein is CASSPRGGGGFTDTQYF. Supplemented by reference TRBV11-2 and TRBJ2-3, the full variable domain reads EAGVAQSPRYKIIEKRQSVAFWCNPISGHATLYWYQQILGQGPKLLIQFQNNGVVDDSQLPKDRFSAERLKGVDSTLKIQPAKLEDSAVYLCASSPRGGGGFTDTQYFGPGTRLTVL.

The chain joins TRBV9 to TRBJ2-1, with 7 bases aligning to TRBD1. This CDR3 is 14 amino acids long. Trimming removed 3 bases from V and 3 bases from J; junction bases left unmatched: 3. From germline, CDR1 is SGDLS and CDR2 YYNGEE. The CDR3 nucleotides are TGTGCCAGCAGCGGGGACAGTATCTACAATGAGCAGTTCTTC. It translates to CASSGDSIYNEQFF.

The V gene is TRBV7-3, the J gene TRBJ2-5, with 11 bases aligning to TRBD2. The CDR3 covers 16 residues. Germline V CDR1 and CDR2: SGHTA, FQGTGA. V lost 4 bases to trimming and J lost 4 bases; unmatched junction nucleotides: 8. Here the CDR3 DNA reads TGTGCCAGCAGCTCCGAGCTAGCGGGGGGAACAGAGACCCAGTACTTC. Translated, it gives CASSSELAGGTETQYF.

The sample holds a few counts of this clonotype. This chain links TRBV7-8 with TRBJ2-2; D perhaps matches TRBD2 (6 bases). Between the trimmed V and J ends, which lost 5 bases and 4 bases, there was a span of 20 bases. This CDR3 region has 17 residues. From germline, CDR1 is SGHVS and CDR2 FQNEAQ. Here the CDR3 reads CASSPDHFRGSTGELFF. In DNA, the CDR3 is TGTGCCAGCAGCCCAGACCATTTTCGGGGGAGCACCGGGGAGCTGTTTTTT.

The chain is built from TRBV9 and TRBJ1-2; no definite D call. Germline assignment: CDR1 SGDLS and CDR2 YYNGEE. This CDR3 has 12 amino acids. V shed 0 bases and J shed 8 bases, with 8 bases lying between them. CDR3 loop: CASSVEVIGYTF. Here the CDR3 DNA reads TGTGCCAGCAGCGTAGAGGTAATAGGCTACACCTTC.

V gene TRBV12-3 or TRBV12-4 combines with J gene TRBJ2-5; D gene unclear. CDR3 length: 11 amino acids. V dropped 3 bases and J dropped 5 bases, with 4 bases sitting between them. The CDR3, as DNA: TGTGCCAGCAGTTTCGATGAGACCCAGTACTTC. Protein product: CASSFDETQYF.

This clonotype was counted a few times. V usage is TRBV6-5 and J usage is TRBJ2-2, with 7 bases that match TRBD2. CDR1 and CDR2 from the germline V gene are MNHEY and SVGAGI. The CDR3 is 17 amino acids. The V and J ends lost 0 bases and 9 bases, in that order; junction bases with no gene match: 13. The CDR3 DNA sequence: TGTGCCAGCAGTTACTCAGCCGGGACCACGAGCGGGAGGGAGCTGTTTTTT. Amino acid sequence: CASSYSAGTTSGRELFF.

This clonotype has just one count. The chain recombines TRBV7-9 with TRBJ2-5; 7 positions agree with TRBD2. The CDR3 totals 13 residues. Germline loops: CDR1 SEHNR, CDR2 FQNEAQ (reference sequence). The CDR3 sequence is CAGEGGGQETQYF. The CDR3 DNA sequence: TGTGCTGGGGAGGGCGGGGGTCAAGAGACCCAGTACTTC.

J is TRBJ2-7 and V is TRBV27, with 7 bases that match TRBD1. The CDR3 runs 14 residues. V lost 2 bases, J lost 2 bases, and 3 bases stayed unmatched. Per germline, CDR1 MNHEY and CDR2 SMNVEV (reference sequence). The CDR3 coding sequence is TGTGCCAGCAGTTTAGGGCAGGGGGCCTACGAGCAGTACGTC. Protein product: CASSLGQGAYEQYV.

The J gene is TRBJ2-1, the V gene TRBV3-1; D is possibly TRBD1 (6 bases). The V and J ends lost 4 bases and 7 bases respectively, with 14 bases between them. Germline values: CDR1 LGHDT, CDR2 YNNKEL (reference sequence). The CDR3 runs 14 residues. This CDR3 is CASSPRGWGNEQFF. Here the CDR3 DNA reads TGTGCCAGCAGCCCCAGGGGATGGGGGAATGAGCAGTTCTTC.

This clonotype has only a few counts. The chain couples TRBV9 to TRBJ1-2, with 12 positions matching TRBD1. CDR1 and CDR2 from the germline V gene are SGDLS and YYNGEE. The junction had 7 bases not matched to a gene; V was cut back by 4 bases and J by 6 bases. CDR3 length equals 15 residues. The CDR3 reads CASSNRDRGLHGYTF. The CDR3, as DNA: TGTGCCAGCAGCAACCGGGACAGGGGGCTACATGGCTACACCTTC.

This clonotype occurred once. The chain joins TRBV27 to TRBJ2-7; D is unresolved. Germline V lookup: CDR1 MNHEY, CDR2 SMNVEV (reference sequence). The CDR3 runs to 15 residues. Deletions cut 0 bases from V and 0 bases from J, with 9 bases between. The CDR3 DNA is TGTGCCAGCAGTTTATCGGTAGGAACCTCCTACGAGCAGTACTTC. Its protein is CASSLSVGTSYEQYF.